A selection of T cell receptor beta chains follows, all from one sample in a study of spatial heterogeneity in lung cancer. MiXCR was run by TCRdb on the 5' RACE reads, yielding one entry per CDR3 protein. The data contain about 39,000 distinct CDR3 sequences, 2.5% to 3.5% of them seen just once; the ten biggest clones take up roughly 40%. The input for sequencing was normal lung tissue next to the tumor, taken at surgery. The receptors were sampled from a male donor with early-stage non-small cell lung cancer. Each CDR3 is given with its conserved first and last residue.

V	J	CDR3
TRBV27	TRBJ1-6	CASSPFGGAGYSPLHF
TRBV6-7	TRBJ1-5	CASRRKGQGAVLSRPQHF
TRBV6-2/TRBV6-3	TRBJ1-5	CASSTSTEGNQPQHF
TRBV13	TRBJ2-1	CASSSSGSGDNEQFF
TRBV28	TRBJ1-1	CASSSGGVTEAFF
TRBV29-1	TRBJ1-1	CSVDGVGPTEAFF
TRBV28	TRBJ2-7	CASQSPVHYYEQYF
TRBV6-5	TRBJ1-5	CASSPRGRSSNQPQHF
TRBV11-2	TRBJ2-4	CASEGRTGELAKNIQYF
TRBV5-1	TRBJ2-1	CASSFSGGAWEQFF
TRBV6-1	TRBJ1-5	CASSLTGVDGGQPQHF
TRBV9	TRBJ2-2	CASSVVGLPIGELFF
TRBV5-1	TRBJ2-7	CASRSGVLTYEQYF
TRBV4-2	TRBJ2-2	CASSRVTSGTVTGELFF
TRBV7-2	TRBJ1-2	CASSLFGGGSNYGYTF
TRBV20-1	TRBJ1-5	CSASGVSNQPQHF
TRBV5-1	TRBJ2-3	CASSLGIRTDTQYF
TRBV28	TRBJ1-1	CASSNRGPHTEAFF
TRBV7-2	TRBJ2-5	CASSLKGSGHQTQYF
TRBV6-1	TRBJ1-5	CASSKDPNQPQHF
TRBV3-1	TRBJ2-7	CASSREGWFYEQYF
TRBV4-1	TRBJ1-1	CASSHEQGTEAFF
TRBV12-3/TRBV12-4	TRBJ1-1	CASRSGQGLAEAFF
TRBV5-1	TRBJ2-5	CASSGGTAEETQYF
TRBV5-4	TRBJ1-5	CASSLGQGSNQPQHF
TRBV27	TRBJ2-1	CASSSLLGEQFF
TRBV7-2	TRBJ1-4	CASSLVFGVNEKLFF
TRBV6-5	TRBJ1-1	CASSAGAQTEAFF
TRBV14	TRBJ1-4	CASSQVGSHEKLFF
TRBV29-1	TRBJ1-6	CSVLPGYNSPLHF
TRBV24-1	TRBJ2-2	CATSARGPTKNTGELFF
TRBV5-1	TRBJ2-5	CASSSGDRSGTQYF
TRBV18	TRBJ1-6	CASSPGQTGLSPLHF